Following are 32 T cell receptor beta chains from one sample sequenced in a study of a mutant IDH1 vaccine in newly diagnosed glioma. The method was immunoSEQ multiplex PCR; TCRdb's version includes in-frame clones alone and lacks a portion of them. Among 60,000 or so clones listed, approximately 79% were seen once. No antigens are known for them. Time point of the sample: week 5, during vaccination. In every dose of vaccine, 300 ug of mutant IDH1 20-mer peptide was given alongside topical imiquimod. Source: PBMCs, taken from a glioma patient whose treatment included an IDH1 peptide vaccine. These receptors came from a woman aged 50 to 60 with glioma.

The chain links TRBV4-1 to TRBJ1-1; no clear D. Germline V gives CDR1 MGHRA, CDR2 YSYEKL. Trimming removed 0 bases at V and 1 base at J, with 9 bases between. CDR3 length: 15 residues. The CDR3 loop reads CASSQDLSGNTEAFF. In DNA, the CDR3 is TGCGCCAGCAGCCAAGATCTTTCGGGGAACACTGAAGCTTTCTTT.

This clone turned up a few times. This rearrangement joins TRBV27 to TRBJ2-1; TRBD1 matches 7 bases. The CDR3 has 14 amino acids. The trim removed 6 bases at V and 1 base at J, leaving 3 bases unmatched. Germline CDR1 MNHEY, CDR2 SMNVEV (reference sequence). The CDR3 DNA sequence: TGTGCCAGCAGGGCAGGGGGTTCCTACAATGAGCAGTTCTTC. This codes for CASRAGGSYNEQFF.

The chain joins TRBV7-8 to TRBJ1-2, with 8 bases aligning to TRBD1. The germline V gene encodes CDR1 SGHVS and CDR2 FQNEAQ. This CDR3 contains 14 residues. V lost 5 bases and J lost 4; bases outside the gene matches: 6. CDR3 in DNA: TGTGCCAGCAGCCGAGGGACAGGAGGCTATGGCTACACCTTC. This sequence encodes CASSRGTGGYGYTF.

The gene calls are TRBV11-2 and TRBJ2-7; D not certain. The ends were cut back, 3 bases at V and 3 bases at J, with 3 bases in the middle. Looked up from germline, CDR1 is SGHAT and CDR2 is FQNNGV. This CDR3 is 11 amino acids long. This CDR3 reads CASSLDYEQYF. The CDR3 DNA reads TGTGCCAGCAGCTTGGACTACGAGCAGTACTTC. Variable domain in full (rest from reference TRBV11-2 and TRBJ2-7): EAGVAQSPRYKIIEKRQSVAFWCNPISGHATLYWYQQILGQGPKLLIQFQNNGVVDDSQLPKDRFSAERLKGVDSTLKIQPAKLEDSAVYLCASSLDYEQYFGPGTRLTVT.

This rearrangement joins TRBV7-8 to TRBJ2-5; D is perhaps TRBD1 (5 bases). The length of the CDR3 is 14 residues. The V end lost 2 bases, the J end lost 5 bases, and 12 bases lay between the germline ends. In germline, CDR1 is SGHVS, CDR2 FQNEAQ. In nucleotides, the CDR3 is TGTGCCAGCAGCTTATCTGCAGGGCTGGAGACCCAGTACTTC. Its translation is CASSLSAGLETQYF.

This chain joins TRBV5-4 and TRBJ1-6, with 7 bases aligning to TRBD1. CDR1 is SGHNT, CDR2 YYREEE, per germline (reference sequence). After removal of 4 bases from V and 7 bases from J, the junction contained 5 bases not matched to a gene. The CDR3 runs 14 residues. In DNA form, the CDR3 reads TGTGCCAGCAGCCCGGACAGGAGGAATTCACCCCTCCACTTT. This encodes CASSPDRRNSPLHF.

The chain uses TRBV6-1 and TRBJ1-1, with TRBD1 identical over 12 bases. V shed 4 bases and J 6 bases; nucleotides not matched to a gene: 9. The CDR3 has 16 residues. Per germline, CDR1 MNHNS and CDR2 SASEGT. The CDR3 bases are TGTGCCAGCAGTGGTTATGGGGGACAGGGGGCGTCTGAAGCTTTCTTT. It yields the protein CASSGYGGQGASEAFF.

This chain links TRBV7-6 with TRBJ2-2, with 8 bases matching TRBD2. The J segment lost 8 bases and the V segment lost 4 bases, leaving 12 bases of the junction unmatched. Per the germline V gene, CDR1 is SGHVS and CDR2 is FNYEAQ. The CDR3 is made up of 16 amino acids. The CDR3 bases are TGTGCCAGCAGCTCCCCGGTCGGGGGGGTTTCGGGGGAGCTGTTTTTT. Protein sequence: CASSSPVGGVSGELFF.

The chain carries TRBV30 and TRBJ1-5; weak D call: TRBD1 (5 bases). CDR3 length: 13 amino acids. Germline lookup yields CDR1 GTSNPN and CDR2 SVGIG (reference sequence). Deletions cut 0 bases from V and 4 bases from J, with 7 bases between. CDR3 DNA: TGTGCCTGGAGTGTACAGGAGAATCAGCCCCAGCATTTT. Translating gives CAWSVQENQPQHF. Complete variable domain (other parts from reference TRBV30 and TRBJ1-5): SQTIHQWPATLVQPVGSPLSLECTVEGTSNPNLYWYRQAAGRGLQLLFYSVGIGQISSEVPQNLSASRPQDRQFILSSKKLLLSDSGFYLCAWSVQENQPQHFGDGTRLSIL.

The chain is built from TRBV2 and TRBJ1-1; TRBD1 agrees at 10 bases. Germline assignment: CDR1 SNHLY and CDR2 FYNNEI. The V and J ends lost 6 bases and 2 bases, in that order; junction bases with no gene match: 9. The length of the CDR3 is 16 residues. Written as DNA, the CDR3 is TGTGCCAGCAGGACCGGGACAGGGGAAATTAACACTGAAGCTTTCTTT. This codes for CASRTGTGEINTEAFF.

V usage is TRBV4-1 and J usage is TRBJ1-6, with TRBD1 as a possible D gene (6 bases). Germline values: CDR1 MGHRA, CDR2 YSYEKL. The V end lost 1 base, the J end lost 8 bases, and 12 bases lay between the germline ends. The CDR3 totals 15 residues. The CDR3 here is CASSQVTGSHSPLHF. For the CDR3, the DNA is TGCGCCAGCAGCCAAGTAACAGGGTCGCATTCACCCCTCCACTTT.

The genes are TRBV4-1 and TRBJ2-7; perhaps TRBD1 as D (7 bases). The CDR3 spans 13 residues. Between the trimmed V and J ends, which lost 4 bases and 7 bases, there was a span of 14 bases. CDR1 is MGHRA and CDR2 is YSYEKL in the germline V gene. CDR3: CASSRSQGREQYF. In DNA form, the CDR3 reads TGCGCCAGCAGCCGATCACAGGGGAGGGAGCAGTACTTC.

The chain has TRBV19 and TRBJ1-1; D possibly corresponds to TRBD1 (6 bases). Trimming left V 5 bases short and J 5 bases short, with 12 bases between. This CDR3 is 13 amino acids long. The germline CDR1 and CDR2 sequences are LNHDA and SQIVND (reference sequence). CDR3: CASSRGGLTEAFF. The CDR3 coding sequence is TGTGCCAGTAGTCGGGGGGGCTTGACTGAAGCTTTCTTT.

This chain connects TRBV5-6 to TRBJ2-7; D not certain. CDR1 is SGHDT and CDR2 is YYEEEE in the germline V gene. V shed 4 bases and J shed 4 bases, with 12 bases lying between them. The length of the CDR3 is 13 residues. CDR3 sequence reads: CASSGVGPYEQYF. The DNA for the CDR3 is TGTGCCAGCAGCGGGGTTGGACCGTACGAGCAGTACTTC.

V usage is TRBV5-1 and J usage is TRBJ1-4, with TRBD1 as a possible D gene (5 bases). Germline CDR1 and CDR2: SGHRS and YFSETQ. Between the trimmed V and J ends, which lost 2 bases and 2 bases, there was a span of 7 bases. The CDR3 has 14 amino acids. This CDR3 reads CASSFGTTNEKLFF. CDR3 in DNA: TGCGCCAGCAGCTTCGGGACTACTAATGAAAAACTGTTTTTT.

The gene calls are TRBV15 and TRBJ1-2, with 9 bases identical to TRBD1. The CDR3 loop spans 12 amino acids. With 5 bases clipped from V and 6 bases from J, the junction kept 1 base outside the gene matches. The germline V gene encodes CDR1 LNHNV and CDR2 YYDKDF (reference sequence). The CDR3, as DNA: TGTGCCACCAGCCGGGACAGGGATGGCTACACCTTC. Amino acid sequence: CATSRDRDGYTF.

The chain uses TRBV7-9 and TRBJ1-2; no firm D call. V lost 4 bases and J lost 5, with 11 bases in between. Germline V gives CDR1 SEHNR, CDR2 FQNEAQ (reference sequence). The CDR3 covers 13 residues. CDR3 residues: CASSSTITYGYTF. CDR3 coding DNA: TGTGCCAGCAGCTCGACCATAACTTATGGCTACACCTTC.

This clone is a singleton in its sample. The V call is TRBV27, the J call TRBJ2-1; TRBD1 is a possible D gene (6 bases). Germline CDR1 MNHEY, CDR2 SMNVEV (reference sequence). The CDR3 is made up of 14 amino acids. V was trimmed by 1 base and J by 3 bases, leaving 7 bases between them. The CDR3 coding sequence is TGTGCCAGCAGTTTATTAGGGGGCTACAATGAGCAGTTCTTC. It is translated as CASSLLGGYNEQFF.

This chain uses TRBV19 with TRBJ1-3; D is possibly TRBD1 (6 bases). Germline V gene data show CDR1 as LNHDA and CDR2 as SQIVND (reference sequence). The length of the CDR3 is 16 residues. Trimming stripped 6 bases from V and 7 bases from J, with 22 bases between. The chain's CDR3 is CASSSPGQGVRNTIYF. In nucleotides, the CDR3 is TGTGCCAGTAGCAGCCCGGGACAAGGTGTGCGGAACACCATATATTTT.

J is TRBJ1-6 and V is TRBV28; no clear D. The CDR3 extends over 17 amino acids. V shed 8 bases and J shed 7 bases, with 24 bases lying between them. CDR1 and CDR2 (germline): MDHEN, SYDVKM. Here the CDR3 reads CASSETGLSLQNSPLHF. For the CDR3, the DNA is TGTGCCAGCTCTGAGACTGGGCTCTCCCTCCAAAATTCACCCCTCCACTTT.

The genes are TRBV23-1 and TRBJ2-5, with D possibly matching TRBD2 (7 bases). TRBV23-1 is labeled an ORF, and its function is uncertain. This CDR3 is 16 amino acids long. V was pared by 0 bases and J by 3 bases, with 14 bases between. The CDR3 DNA follows: TGCGCCAGCAGTCAATCGGCCTTAGGGGGGGAAGAGACCCAGTACTTC. It encodes CASSQSALGGEETQYF.

The J gene is TRBJ1-1, the V gene TRBV30; D gene ambiguous. Germline V gene data show CDR1 as GTSNPN and CDR2 as SVGIG (reference sequence). The CDR3 sequence is 15 residues long. V dropped 2 bases and J dropped 3 bases, with 16 bases sitting between them. The chain's CDR3 is CAWSSPPRIYTEAFF. CDR3 bases: TGTGCCTGGAGTTCCCCCCCCAGGATATACACTGAAGCTTTCTTT.

This clone has only one observation. The chain joins TRBV6-5 to TRBJ1-4; 8 positions agree with TRBD1. In germline, CDR1 is MNHEY, CDR2 SVGAGI. V was pared by 9 bases and J by 2 bases, with 5 bases of the junction left unmatched. The length of the CDR3 is 14 residues. In DNA, the CDR3 is TGTGCCAGGCGGACAGGGTGGACTAATGAAAAACTGTTTTTT. This codes for CARRTGWTNEKLFF.

The chain is built from TRBV9 and TRBJ2-2; 7 nucleotides match TRBD2. Trimming cost V 2 bases and J 1 base; bases outside gene matches: 2. This CDR3 region has 15 residues. Germline assignment: CDR1 SGDLS and CDR2 YYNGEE. The CDR3 is CASSVGLENTGELFF. In nucleotides, the CDR3 is TGTGCCAGCAGCGTCGGACTAGAGAACACCGGGGAGCTGTTTTTT.

The chain joins TRBV30 to TRBJ2-5, with a weak D call TRBD2 (5 bases). V dropped 3 bases and J dropped 2 bases, with 10 bases sitting between them. The germline V gene has CDR1 GTSNPN and CDR2 SVGIG (reference sequence). This CDR3 is built from 13 residues. CDR3 DNA sequence: TGTGCCTGGAGCATCGGGATACAAGAGACCCAGTACTTC. It yields the protein CAWSIGIQETQYF.

V and J are TRBV19 and TRBJ2-4; D is ambiguous. The V and J ends lost 0 bases and 7 bases respectively, with 13 bases between them. The CDR3 covers 15 residues. The germline gives CDR1 LNHDA, CDR2 SQIVND (reference sequence). The CDR3 is CASSIDPQVRNIQYF. CDR3 DNA: TGTGCCAGTAGTATAGATCCGCAGGTGCGGAACATTCAGTACTTC. Complete variable domain (other parts from reference TRBV19 and TRBJ2-4): DGGITQSPKYLFRKEGQNVTLSCEQNLNHDAMYWYRQDPGQGLRLIYYSQIVNDFQKGDIAEGYSVSREKKESFPLTVTSAQKNPTAFYLCASSIDPQVRNIQYFGAGTRLSVL.

The gene calls are TRBV4-1 and TRBJ1-5; weak D call: TRBD1 (6 bases). Trimming shortened V by 3 bases and J by 1 base, and 19 bases separated the two germline ends. The CDR3 is 18 amino acids. Germline V gene sequence: CDR1 MGHRA, CDR2 YSYEKL. This chain's CDR3 is CASSQSTTGHKSNQPQHF. The CDR3 coding sequence is TGCGCCAGCAGCCAGTCTACGACGGGACACAAGAGCAATCAGCCCCAGCATTTT.

CDR3 residues: CASSSRQGAETQYF. CDR3 DNA: TGTGCCAGCAGCTCCCGACAGGGGGCAGAGACCCAGTACTTC. The J gene is TRBJ2-5, the V gene TRBV13, with 10 bases that match TRBD1. CDR3 size: 14 residues. The V gene's germline CDR1 is PRHDT and CDR2 FYEKMQ (reference sequence). V shed 4 bases, J shed 4 bases, and the junction held 3 bases outside the gene matches.

This chain connects TRBV6-1 to TRBJ1-5, with TRBD1 matching over 8 bases. Germline V gene lookup returns CDR1 MNHNS and CDR2 SASEGT. This CDR3 has 15 amino acids. Losses at the gene ends were 5 bases for V and 7 bases for J; bases not matched to a gene: 10. The CDR3: CASSTADRGAQPQHF. The CDR3 region has the DNA TGTGCCAGCAGTACCGCCGACAGGGGAGCACAGCCCCAGCATTTT.

The genes are TRBV4-2 and TRBJ1-2, with 8 bases matching TRBD1. This CDR3 contains 17 residues. Germline V gene sequence: CDR1 LGHNA, CDR2 YNFKEQ. The V segment lost 2 bases and the J segment 1 base; nucleotides outside the gene matches: 9. CDR3 region: CASSQLSDRGGNYGYTF. As DNA, the CDR3 is TGTGCCAGCAGCCAACTGTCAGACAGGGGAGGTAACTATGGCTACACCTTC.

Comment on this clone: Different DNA sequences within this sample yield the same CDR3. The CDR3 here is CASSPDRASNQPQHF. As DNA, the CDR3 is TGTGCCAGCAGCCCCGACAGGGCAAGCAATCAGCCCCAGCATTTT. The V gene is TRBV7-2, the J gene TRBJ1-5, with TRBD1 matching over 7 bases. With 5 bases clipped from V and 1 base from J, the junction kept 5 bases outside the gene matches. This CDR3 comprises 15 residues. The V gene's germline CDR1 is SGHTA and CDR2 FQGNSA.

V usage is TRBV10-1 and J usage is TRBJ2-7; maybe TRBD2 (7 bases). The CDR3 has 15 residues. Germline values: CDR1 WNHNN, CDR2 SYGVQD (reference sequence). V was clipped by 8 bases and J by 2 bases, with 19 bases between them. This CDR3 reads CASPLRRGPTYEQYF. As DNA, the CDR3 is TGCGCCAGCCCGTTGAGGCGGGGGCCCACCTACGAGCAGTACTTC.